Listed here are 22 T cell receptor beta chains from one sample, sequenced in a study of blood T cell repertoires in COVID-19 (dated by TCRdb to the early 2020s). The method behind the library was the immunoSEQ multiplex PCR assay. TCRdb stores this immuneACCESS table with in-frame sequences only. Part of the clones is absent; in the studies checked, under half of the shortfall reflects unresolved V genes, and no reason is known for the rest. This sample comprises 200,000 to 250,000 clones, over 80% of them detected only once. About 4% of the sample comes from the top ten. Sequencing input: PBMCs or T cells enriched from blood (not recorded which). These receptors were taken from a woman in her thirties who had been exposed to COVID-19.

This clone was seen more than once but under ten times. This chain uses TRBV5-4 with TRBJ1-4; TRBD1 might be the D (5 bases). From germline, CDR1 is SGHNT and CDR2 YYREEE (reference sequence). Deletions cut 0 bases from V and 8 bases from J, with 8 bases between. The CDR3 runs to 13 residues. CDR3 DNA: TGTGCCAGCAGCTTGGCGGGGGAGGAAAAACTGTTTTTT. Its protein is CASSLAGEEKLFF.

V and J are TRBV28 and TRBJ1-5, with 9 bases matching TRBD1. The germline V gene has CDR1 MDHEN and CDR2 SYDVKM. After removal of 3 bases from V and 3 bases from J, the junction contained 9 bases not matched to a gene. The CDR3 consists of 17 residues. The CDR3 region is CASSFGTGWGYNQPQHF. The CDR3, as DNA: TGTGCCAGCAGTTTCGGGACAGGGTGGGGATACAATCAGCCCCAGCATTTT.

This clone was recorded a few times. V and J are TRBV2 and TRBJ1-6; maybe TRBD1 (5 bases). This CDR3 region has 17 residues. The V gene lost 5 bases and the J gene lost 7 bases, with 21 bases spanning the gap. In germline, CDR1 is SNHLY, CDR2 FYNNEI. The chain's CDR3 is CASSYAPGLPSNSPLHF. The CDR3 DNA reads TGTGCCAGCAGTTATGCCCCGGGACTCCCGTCAAATTCACCCCTCCACTTT.

Here the CDR3 reads CASSLDSEAFF. Written as DNA, the CDR3 is TGTGCCAGCAGCTTGGACAGTGAAGCTTTCTTT. V gene TRBV5-5 combines with J gene TRBJ1-1; D is unresolved. The V gene's germline CDR1 is SGHKS and CDR2 YYEKEE (reference sequence). V lost 0 bases to trimming and J lost 7 bases, with 4 bases between them. This CDR3 spans 11 amino acids.

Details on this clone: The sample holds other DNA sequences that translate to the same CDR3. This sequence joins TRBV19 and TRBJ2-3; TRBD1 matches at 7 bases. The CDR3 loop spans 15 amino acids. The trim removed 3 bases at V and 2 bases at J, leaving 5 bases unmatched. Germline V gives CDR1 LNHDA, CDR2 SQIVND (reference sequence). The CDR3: CASSILDRATDTQYF. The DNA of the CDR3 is TGTGCCAGTAGTATCCTCGACAGGGCCACAGATACGCAGTATTTT.

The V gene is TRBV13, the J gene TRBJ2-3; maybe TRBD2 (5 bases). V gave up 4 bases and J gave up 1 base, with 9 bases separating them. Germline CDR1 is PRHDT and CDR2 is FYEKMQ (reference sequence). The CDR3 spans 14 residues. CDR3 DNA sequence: TGTGCCAGCAGCTACTCCGGGGGCACAGATACGCAGTATTTT. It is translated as CASSYSGGTDTQYF.

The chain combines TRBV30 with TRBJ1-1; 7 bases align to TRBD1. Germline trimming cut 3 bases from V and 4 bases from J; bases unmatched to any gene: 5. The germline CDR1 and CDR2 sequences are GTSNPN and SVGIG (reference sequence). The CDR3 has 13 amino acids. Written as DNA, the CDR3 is TGTGCCTGGAGGGACGACAGGGCCACTGAAGCTTTCTTT. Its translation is CAWRDDRATEAFF.

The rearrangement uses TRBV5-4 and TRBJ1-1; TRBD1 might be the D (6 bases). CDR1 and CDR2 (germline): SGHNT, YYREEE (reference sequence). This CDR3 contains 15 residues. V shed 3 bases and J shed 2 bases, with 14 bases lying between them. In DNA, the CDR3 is TGTGCCAGCAGCTCGCCGACAGGAGCTAACACTGAAGCTTTCTTT. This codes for CASSSPTGANTEAFF.

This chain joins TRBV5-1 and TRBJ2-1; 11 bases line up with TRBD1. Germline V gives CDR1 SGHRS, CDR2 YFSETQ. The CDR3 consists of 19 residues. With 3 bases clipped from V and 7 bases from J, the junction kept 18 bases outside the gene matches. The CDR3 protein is CASSSDRGRVGYVINEQFF. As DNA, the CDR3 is TGCGCCAGCAGCTCGGACAGGGGGCGCGTTGGATACGTTATAAATGAGCAGTTCTTC.

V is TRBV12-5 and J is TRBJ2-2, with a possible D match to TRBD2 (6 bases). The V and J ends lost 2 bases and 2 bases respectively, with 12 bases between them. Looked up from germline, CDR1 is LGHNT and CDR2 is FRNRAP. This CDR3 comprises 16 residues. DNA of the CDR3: TGTGCTAGTGGTTTGTCACGGGACTTCAACACCGGGGAGCTGTTTTTT. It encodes CASGLSRDFNTGELFF.

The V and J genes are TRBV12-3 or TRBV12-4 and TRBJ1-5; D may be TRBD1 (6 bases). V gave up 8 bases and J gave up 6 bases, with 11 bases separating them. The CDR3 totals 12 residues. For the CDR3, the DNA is TGTGCCAGCCGCAGGGGAAGTCAGCCCCAGCATTTT. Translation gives CASRRGSQPQHF.

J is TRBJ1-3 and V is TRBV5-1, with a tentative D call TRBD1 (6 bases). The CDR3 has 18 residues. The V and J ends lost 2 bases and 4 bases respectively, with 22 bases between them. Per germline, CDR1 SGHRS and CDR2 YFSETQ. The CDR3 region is CASSLSGTRHIAGNTIYF. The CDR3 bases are TGCGCCAGCAGCTTATCGGGGACACGGCACATTGCGGGAAACACCATATATTTT.

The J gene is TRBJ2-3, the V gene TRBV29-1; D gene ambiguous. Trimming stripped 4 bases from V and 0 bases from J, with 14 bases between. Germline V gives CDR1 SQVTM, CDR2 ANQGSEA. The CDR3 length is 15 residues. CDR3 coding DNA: TGCAGCGTTGGGTTCGGCGGTAGGAGCACAGATACGCAGTATTTT. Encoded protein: CSVGFGGRSTDTQYF.

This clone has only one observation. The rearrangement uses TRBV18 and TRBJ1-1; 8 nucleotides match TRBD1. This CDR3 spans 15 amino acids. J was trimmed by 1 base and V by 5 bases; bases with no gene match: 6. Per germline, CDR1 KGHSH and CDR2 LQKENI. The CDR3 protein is CASSIRGQGNTEAFF. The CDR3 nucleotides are TGTGCCAGCTCAATCAGGGGGCAAGGGAACACTGAAGCTTTCTTT.

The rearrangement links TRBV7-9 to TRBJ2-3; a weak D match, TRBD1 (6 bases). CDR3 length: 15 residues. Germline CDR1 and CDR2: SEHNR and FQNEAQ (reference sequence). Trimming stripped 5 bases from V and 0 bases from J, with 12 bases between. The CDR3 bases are TGTGCCAGCAGCGAAGACAGGAGGAGCACAGATACGCAGTATTTT. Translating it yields CASSEDRRSTDTQYF. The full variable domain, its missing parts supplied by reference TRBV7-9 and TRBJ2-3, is DTGVSQNPRHKITKRGQNVTFRCDPISEHNRLYWYRQTLGQGPEFLTYFQNEAQLEKSRLLSDRFSAERPKGSFSTLEIQRTEQGDSAMYLCASSEDRRSTDTQYFGPGTRLTVL.

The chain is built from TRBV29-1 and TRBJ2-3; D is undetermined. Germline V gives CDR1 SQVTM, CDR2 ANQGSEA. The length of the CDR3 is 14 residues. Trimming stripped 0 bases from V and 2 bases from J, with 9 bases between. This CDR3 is CSVEDRRNTDTQYF. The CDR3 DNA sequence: TGCAGCGTTGAAGATCGGCGGAACACAGATACGCAGTATTTT.

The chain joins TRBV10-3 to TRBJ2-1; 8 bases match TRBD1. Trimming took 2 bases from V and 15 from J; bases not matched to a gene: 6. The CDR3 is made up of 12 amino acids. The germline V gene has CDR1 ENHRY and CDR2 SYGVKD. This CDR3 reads CAISEGQGQMFF. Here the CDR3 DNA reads TGTGCCATCAGTGAGGGACAGGGACAAATGTTCTTC.

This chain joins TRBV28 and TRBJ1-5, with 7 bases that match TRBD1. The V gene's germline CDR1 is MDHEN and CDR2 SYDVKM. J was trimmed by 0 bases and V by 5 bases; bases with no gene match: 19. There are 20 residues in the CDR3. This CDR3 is CASSGEGIRGRGYSNQPQHF. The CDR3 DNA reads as TGTGCCAGCAGTGGAGAGGGGATCAGGGGCAGGGGGTATAGCAATCAGCCCCAGCATTTT. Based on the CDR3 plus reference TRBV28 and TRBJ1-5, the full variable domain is DVKVTQSSRYLVKRTGEKVFLECVQDMDHENMFWYRQDPGLGLRLIYFSYDVKMKEKGDIPEGYSVSREKKERFSLILESASTNQTSMYLCASSGEGIRGRGYSNQPQHFGDGTRLSIL.

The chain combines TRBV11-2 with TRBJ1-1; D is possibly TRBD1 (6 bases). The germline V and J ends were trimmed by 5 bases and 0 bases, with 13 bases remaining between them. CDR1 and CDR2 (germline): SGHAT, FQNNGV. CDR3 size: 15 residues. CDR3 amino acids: CASSIQGPVNTEAFF. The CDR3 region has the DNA TGTGCCAGCAGCATACAGGGCCCAGTGAACACTGAAGCTTTCTTT.

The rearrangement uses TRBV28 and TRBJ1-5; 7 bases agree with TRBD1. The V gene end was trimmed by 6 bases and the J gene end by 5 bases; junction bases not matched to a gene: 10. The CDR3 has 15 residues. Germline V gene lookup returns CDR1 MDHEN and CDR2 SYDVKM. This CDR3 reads CASSQIQGTDQPQHF. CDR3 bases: TGTGCCAGCAGCCAGATCCAAGGGACAGATCAGCCCCAGCATTTT.

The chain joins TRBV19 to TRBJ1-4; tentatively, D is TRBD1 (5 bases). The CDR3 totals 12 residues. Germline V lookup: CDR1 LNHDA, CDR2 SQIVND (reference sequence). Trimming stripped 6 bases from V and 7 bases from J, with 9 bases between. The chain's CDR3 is CASRRGGEKLFF. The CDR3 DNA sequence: TGTGCCAGTAGAAGGGGAGGTGAAAAACTGTTTTTT.

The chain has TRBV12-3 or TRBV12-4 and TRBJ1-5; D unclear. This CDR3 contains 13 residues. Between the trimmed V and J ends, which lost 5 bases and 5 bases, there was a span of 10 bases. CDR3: CASSPELYQPQHF. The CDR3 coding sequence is TGTGCCAGCAGTCCCGAGCTGTATCAGCCCCAGCATTTT.